The rows below give T cell receptor beta chains drawn from one sample of a study of blood T cell repertoires in COVID-19. Repertoires were generated with immunoSEQ multiplex PCR, while TCRdb's copy carries only in-frame clones and drops some. This repertoire shows some 180,000 clones, about 80% found once; its top ten account for about 11%. The source material was peripheral blood. These receptors all stem from an older man with active or convalescent COVID-19. Each CDR3 is given with its conserved first and last residue. The D gene is left open where the match is weak. Clone sizes are given selectively: once, few, many, or a class where the clone is expanded.

cdr3_length: 15
v_call: TRBV18
j_call: TRBJ2-1
d_call: TRBD2
clone_size: NA
cdr3_aa: CASSPRQVGGDEQFF
cdr3_nt: TGTGCCAGCTCACCACGGCAGGTCGGGGGGGATGAGCAGTTCTTC

cdr3_length: 12
v_call: TRBV30
j_call: TRBJ1-2
d_call: NA
clone_size: few
cdr3_aa: CAWSEGWRGYTF
cdr3_nt: TGTGCCTGGAGTGAAGGGTGGAGGGGCTACACCTTC

cdr3_length: 17
v_call: TRBV10-3
j_call: TRBJ2-7
d_call: TRBD2
clone_size: NA
cdr3_aa: CAISARTSGTTAYEQYF
cdr3_nt: TGTGCCATCAGTGCCCGGACTAGCGGGACGACAGCCTACGAGCAGTACTTC

cdr3_length: 15
v_call: TRBV2
j_call: TRBJ1-2
d_call: TRBD1
clone_size: few
cdr3_aa: CASSVIGTGNYGYTF
cdr3_nt: TGTGCCAGCAGTGTCATCGGGACAGGAAACTATGGCTACACCTTC

cdr3_length: 18
v_call: TRBV3-1/TRBV3-2
j_call: TRBJ1-3
d_call: NA
clone_size: NA
cdr3_aa: CASSQAAPGSSTGNTIYF
cdr3_nt: TGTGCCAGCAGCCAAGCGGCCCCGGGGTCCTCCACTGGAAACACCATATATTTT

cdr3_length: 15
v_call: TRBV9
j_call: TRBJ1-3
d_call: NA
clone_size: few
cdr3_aa: CASSVGQGKGNTIYF
cdr3_nt: TGTGCCAGCAGCGTGGGGCAGGGGAAAGGAAACACCATATATTTT

cdr3_length: 15
v_call: TRBV6-5
j_call: TRBJ1-5
d_call: NA
clone_size: once
cdr3_aa: CASSYGGYGNQPQHF
cdr3_nt: TGTGCCAGCAGTTACGGGGGCTACGGCAATCAGCCCCAGCATTTT

cdr3_length: 16
v_call: TRBV3-1/TRBV3-2
j_call: TRBJ2-1
d_call: TRBD2
clone_size: few
cdr3_aa: CASSQPGLAERNEQFF
cdr3_nt: TGTGCCAGCAGCCAACCGGGACTAGCGGAGAGGAATGAGCAGTTCTTC

cdr3_length: 15
v_call: TRBV18
j_call: TRBJ2-1
d_call: TRBD1
clone_size: NA
cdr3_aa: CASSPRTGDYNEQFF
cdr3_nt: TGTGCCAGCTCACCTCGGACAGGGGACTACAATGAGCAGTTCTTC

cdr3_length: 15
v_call: TRBV28
j_call: TRBJ1-2
d_call: NA
clone_size: NA
cdr3_aa: CASSNLGGDRGGYTF
cdr3_nt: TGTGCCAGCAGTAACTTGGGGGGGGACCGAGGAGGCTACACCTTC

cdr3_length: 15
v_call: TRBV5-1
j_call: TRBJ1-1
d_call: NA
clone_size: NA
cdr3_aa: CASSVQGSIDTEAFF
cdr3_nt: TGCGCCAGCAGCGTTCAGGGATCGATAGACACTGAAGCTTTCTTT

cdr3_length: 15
v_call: TRBV5-1
j_call: TRBJ2-5
d_call: TRBD1
clone_size: NA
cdr3_aa: CASSLGTAARETQYF
cdr3_nt: TGCGCCAGCAGCCTAGGGACAGCAGCTCGAGAGACCCAGTACTTC

cdr3_length: 12
v_call: TRBV6-5
j_call: TRBJ1-2
d_call: TRBD1
clone_size: NA
cdr3_aa: CASKGAHYGYTF
cdr3_nt: TGTGCCAGCAAGGGGGCGCACTATGGCTACACCTTC

cdr3_length: 13
v_call: TRBV18
j_call: TRBJ2-7
d_call: NA
clone_size: NA
cdr3_aa: CASSPPGAGEQYF
cdr3_nt: TGTGCCAGCTCACCACCGGGGGCTGGGGAGCAGTACTTC

cdr3_length: 13
v_call: TRBV18
j_call: TRBJ1-2
d_call: NA
clone_size: NA
cdr3_aa: CASSPQTADGYTF
cdr3_nt: TGTGCCAGCTCACCACAGACAGCCGATGGCTACACCTTC

cdr3_length: 15
v_call: TRBV7-2
j_call: TRBJ2-7
d_call: TRBD1
clone_size: NA
cdr3_aa: CASSQPGQGSYEQYF
cdr3_nt: TGTGCCAGCAGCCAGCCGGGACAGGGCTCCTACGAGCAGTACTTC

cdr3_length: 15
v_call: TRBV2
j_call: TRBJ2-2
d_call: TRBD2
clone_size: NA
cdr3_aa: CASQGLAGNTGELFF
cdr3_nt: TGTGCCAGCCAGGGACTAGCGGGGAACACCGGGGAGCTGTTTTTT

cdr3_length: 12
v_call: TRBV18
j_call: TRBJ1-2
d_call: NA
clone_size: NA
cdr3_aa: CASSPEAGGYTF
cdr3_nt: TGTGCCAGCTCACCAGAAGCGGGCGGCTACACCTTC

cdr3_length: 11
v_call: TRBV30
j_call: TRBJ2-7
d_call: NA
clone_size: NA
cdr3_aa: CAWNGVYEQYF
cdr3_nt: TGTGCCTGGAACGGAGTCTACGAGCAGTACTTC

cdr3_length: 16
v_call: TRBV29-1
j_call: TRBJ2-7
d_call: TRBD1
clone_size: NA
cdr3_aa: CSVSHPGQGAPYEQYF
cdr3_nt: TGCAGCGTTTCCCACCCGGGACAGGGGGCCCCCTACGAGCAGTACTTC

cdr3_length: 15
v_call: TRBV25-1
j_call: TRBJ2-7
d_call: NA
clone_size: NA
cdr3_aa: CASSVLTGSFYEQYF
cdr3_nt: TGTGCCAGCAGTGTCTTAACCGGGTCCTTCTACGAGCAGTACTTC

cdr3_length: 14
v_call: TRBV27
j_call: TRBJ1-5
d_call: NA
clone_size: NA
cdr3_aa: CASSLWGGNQPQHF
cdr3_nt: TGTGCCAGCAGTTTATGGGGGGGGAATCAGCCCCAGCATTTT

cdr3_length: 16
v_call: TRBV25-1
j_call: TRBJ2-7
d_call: TRBD2
clone_size: NA
cdr3_aa: CASSDWGGPDPYEQYF
cdr3_nt: TGTGCCAGCAGTGACTGGGGGGGACCGGACCCCTACGAGCAGTACTTC

cdr3_length: 18
v_call: TRBV5-4
j_call: TRBJ2-1
d_call: TRBD2
clone_size: NA
cdr3_aa: CASSYLKLAGDSYNEQFF
cdr3_nt: TGTGCCAGCAGCTATCTCAAACTAGCGGGGGACTCCTACAATGAGCAGTTCTTC

cdr3_length: 15
v_call: TRBV19
j_call: TRBJ2-7
d_call: TRBD1
clone_size: NA
cdr3_aa: CASSMVGQGPYEQYF
cdr3_nt: TGTGCCAGTAGTATGGTGGGACAGGGTCCCTACGAGCAGTACTTC

cdr3_length: 13
v_call: TRBV6-2/TRBV6-3
j_call: TRBJ2-1
d_call: NA
clone_size: NA
cdr3_aa: CASSKLVVDEQFF
cdr3_nt: TGTGCCAGCAGCAAACTAGTTGTTGATGAGCAGTTCTTC

cdr3_length: 16
v_call: TRBV19
j_call: TRBJ1-2
d_call: TRBD1
clone_size: NA
cdr3_aa: CASSIQGAQKGYGYTF
cdr3_nt: TGTGCCAGTAGTATCCAGGGGGCTCAAAAGGGGTATGGCTACACCTTC

cdr3_length: 16
v_call: TRBV7-9
j_call: TRBJ2-1
d_call: TRBD2
clone_size: NA
cdr3_aa: CASSLGLAGPTDEQFF
cdr3_nt: TGTGCCAGCAGCTTAGGACTAGCGGGGCCAACCGATGAGCAGTTCTTC

cdr3_length: 15
v_call: TRBV9
j_call: TRBJ2-1
d_call: NA
clone_size: NA
cdr3_aa: CASSVATGDGYEQFF
cdr3_nt: TGTGCCAGCAGCGTAGCTACGGGGGATGGTTATGAGCAGTTCTTC

cdr3_length: 13
v_call: TRBV11-2
j_call: TRBJ1-1
d_call: NA
clone_size: NA
cdr3_aa: CASHRATHTEAFF
cdr3_nt: TGTGCCAGTCACAGGGCGACTCACACTGAAGCTTTCTTT

cdr3_length: 13
v_call: TRBV7-3
j_call: TRBJ2-2
d_call: NA
clone_size: NA
cdr3_aa: CASSTSGSGELFF
cdr3_nt: TGTGCCAGCAGCACATCTGGTTCCGGGGAGCTGTTTTTT

cdr3_length: 13
v_call: TRBV28
j_call: TRBJ2-7
d_call: NA
clone_size: NA
cdr3_aa: CASSFRSSYEQYF
cdr3_nt: TGTGCCAGCAGTTTCCGGAGCTCCTACGAGCAGTACTTC

cdr3_length: 11
v_call: TRBV29-1
j_call: TRBJ1-1
d_call: TRBD1
clone_size: NA
cdr3_aa: CSVDRSLWAFF
cdr3_nt: TGCAGCGTGGACAGGAGTCTCTGGGCTTTCTTT

cdr3_length: 15
v_call: TRBV5-1
j_call: TRBJ1-2
d_call: TRBD1
clone_size: NA
cdr3_aa: CASSPRTGTPYGYTF
cdr3_nt: TGCGCCAGCAGCCCGAGGACAGGGACTCCTTATGGCTACACCTTC

cdr3_length: 17
v_call: TRBV19
j_call: TRBJ2-5
d_call: NA
clone_size: NA
cdr3_aa: CASRPRGIPGSVETQYF
cdr3_nt: TGTGCCAGTAGACCCCGGGGGATACCGGGTTCGGTAGAGACCCAGTACTTC

cdr3_length: 17
v_call: TRBV28
j_call: TRBJ1-4
d_call: TRBD1
clone_size: few
cdr3_aa: CASSSNDRDRDGEKLFF
cdr3_nt: TGTGCCAGCAGTTCGAATGACCGGGACAGGGATGGGGAAAAACTGTTTTTT